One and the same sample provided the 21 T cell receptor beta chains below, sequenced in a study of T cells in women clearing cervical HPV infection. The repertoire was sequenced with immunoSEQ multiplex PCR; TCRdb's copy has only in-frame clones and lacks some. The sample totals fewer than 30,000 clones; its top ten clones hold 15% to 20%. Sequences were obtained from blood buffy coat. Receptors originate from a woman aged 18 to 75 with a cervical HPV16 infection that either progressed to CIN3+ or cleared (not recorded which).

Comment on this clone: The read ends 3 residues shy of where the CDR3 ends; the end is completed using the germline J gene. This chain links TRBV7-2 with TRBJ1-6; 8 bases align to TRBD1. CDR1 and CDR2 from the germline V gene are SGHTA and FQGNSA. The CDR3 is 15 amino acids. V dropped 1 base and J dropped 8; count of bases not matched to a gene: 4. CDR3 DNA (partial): TGTGCCAGCAGCTTAGTGCAGGGGGCGGATTCACCC. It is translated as CASSLVQGADSP. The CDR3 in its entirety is CASSLVQGADSPLHF. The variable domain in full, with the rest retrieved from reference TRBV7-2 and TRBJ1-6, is GAGVSQSPSNKVTEKGKDVELRCDPISGHTALYWYRQSLGQGLEFLIYFQGNSAPDKSGLPSDRFSAERTGGSVSTLTIQRTQQEDSAVYLCASSLVQGADSPLHFGNGTRLTVT.

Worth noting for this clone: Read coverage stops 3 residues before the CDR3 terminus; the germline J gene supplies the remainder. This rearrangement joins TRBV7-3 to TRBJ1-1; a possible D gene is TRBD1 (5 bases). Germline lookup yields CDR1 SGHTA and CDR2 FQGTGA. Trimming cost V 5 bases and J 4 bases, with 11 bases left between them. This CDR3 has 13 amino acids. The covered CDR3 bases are TGTGCCAGCAGCGGAGGACACGGCACTGAA. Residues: CASSGGHGTE. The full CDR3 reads CASSGGHGTEAFF.

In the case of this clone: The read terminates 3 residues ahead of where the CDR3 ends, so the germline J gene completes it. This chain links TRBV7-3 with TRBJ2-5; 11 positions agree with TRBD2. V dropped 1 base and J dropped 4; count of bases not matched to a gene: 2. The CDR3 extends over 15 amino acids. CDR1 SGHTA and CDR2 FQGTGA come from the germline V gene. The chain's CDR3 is CASSLSGTSGETQYF. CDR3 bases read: TGTGCCAGCAGCTTAAGTGGGACTAGCGGAGAGACC.

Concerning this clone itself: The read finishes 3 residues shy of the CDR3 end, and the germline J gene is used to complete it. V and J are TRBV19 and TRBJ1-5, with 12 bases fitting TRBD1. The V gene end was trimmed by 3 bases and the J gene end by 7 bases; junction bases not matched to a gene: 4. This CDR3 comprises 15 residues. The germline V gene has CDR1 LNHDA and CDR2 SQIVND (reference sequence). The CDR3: CASSIGTGGYQPQHF. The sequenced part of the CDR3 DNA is TGTGCCAGTAGTATCGGGACAGGGGGCTACCAGCCC.

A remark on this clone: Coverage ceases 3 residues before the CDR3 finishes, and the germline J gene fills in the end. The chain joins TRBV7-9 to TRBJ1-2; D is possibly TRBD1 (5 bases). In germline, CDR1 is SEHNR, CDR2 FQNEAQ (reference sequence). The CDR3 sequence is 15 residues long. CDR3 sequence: CASSPRDSAKGDYTF. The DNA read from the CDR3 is TGTGCCAGCAGCCCCCGGGACTCCGCCAAGGGTGAC.

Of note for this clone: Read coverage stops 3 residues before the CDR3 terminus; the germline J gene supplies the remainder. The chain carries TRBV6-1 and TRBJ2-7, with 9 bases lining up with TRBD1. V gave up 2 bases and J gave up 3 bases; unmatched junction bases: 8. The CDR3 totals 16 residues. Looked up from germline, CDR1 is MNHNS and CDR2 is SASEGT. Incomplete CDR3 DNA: TGTGCCAGCAGTGAATCCTACGGACAGGGGCTCTACGAG. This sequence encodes CASSESYGQGLYE. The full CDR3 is CASSESYGQGLYEQYF.

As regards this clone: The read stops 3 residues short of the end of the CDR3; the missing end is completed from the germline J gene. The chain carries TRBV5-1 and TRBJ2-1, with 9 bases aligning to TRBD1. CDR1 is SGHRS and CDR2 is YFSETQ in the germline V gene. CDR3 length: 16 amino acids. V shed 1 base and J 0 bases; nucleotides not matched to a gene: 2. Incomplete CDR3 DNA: TGCGCCAGCAGCTTGCAGGGACAGGGCTCCTACAATGAG. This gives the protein CASSLQGQGSYNE. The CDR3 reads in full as CASSLQGQGSYNEQFF.

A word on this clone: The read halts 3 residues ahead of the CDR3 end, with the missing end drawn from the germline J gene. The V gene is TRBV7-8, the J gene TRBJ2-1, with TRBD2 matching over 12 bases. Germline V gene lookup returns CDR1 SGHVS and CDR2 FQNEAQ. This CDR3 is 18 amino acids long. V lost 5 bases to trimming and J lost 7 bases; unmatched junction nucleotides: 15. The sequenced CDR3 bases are TGTGCCAGCAGCCTCCCGCTCAGACTAGCGGGAGTCAGGAATGAG. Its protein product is CASSLPLRLAGVRNE. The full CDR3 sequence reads CASSLPLRLAGVRNEQFF.

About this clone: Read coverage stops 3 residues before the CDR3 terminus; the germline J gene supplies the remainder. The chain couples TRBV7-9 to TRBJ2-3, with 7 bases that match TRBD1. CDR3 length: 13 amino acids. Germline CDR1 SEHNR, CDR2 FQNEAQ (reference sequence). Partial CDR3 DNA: TGTGCCAGCAGCCAGGGGGTCCAAGAGACG. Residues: CASSQGVQET. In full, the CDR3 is CASSQGVQETQYF.

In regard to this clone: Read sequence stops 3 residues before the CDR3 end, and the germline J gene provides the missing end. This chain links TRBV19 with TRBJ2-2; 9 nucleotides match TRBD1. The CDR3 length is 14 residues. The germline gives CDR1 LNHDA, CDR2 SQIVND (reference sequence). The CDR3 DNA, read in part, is TGTGCCAGTAGTATGGGACAGGGAGGTGAAAAG. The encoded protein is CASSMGQGGEK. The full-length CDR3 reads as CASSMGQGGEKLFF.

The CDR3 sequence is CASSLGQGNGETQYF. The CDR3 DNA, read in part, is TGTGCCAGCAGCTTAGGACAGGGTAACGGGGAGACG. This rearrangement joins TRBV7-6 to TRBJ2-3; 7 nucleotides match TRBD1. The read terminates 3 residues ahead of where the CDR3 ends, so the germline J gene completes it. CDR1 is SGHVS, CDR2 FNYEAQ, per germline. The CDR3 extends over 15 amino acids. The whole variable domain, filled in from reference TRBV7-6 and TRBJ2-3, reads GAGVSQSPRYKVTKRGQDVALRCDPISGHVSLYWYRQALGQGPEFLTYFNYEAQQDKSGLPNDRFSAERPEGSISTLTIQRTEQRDSAMYRCASSLGQGNGETQYFGPGTRLTVL.

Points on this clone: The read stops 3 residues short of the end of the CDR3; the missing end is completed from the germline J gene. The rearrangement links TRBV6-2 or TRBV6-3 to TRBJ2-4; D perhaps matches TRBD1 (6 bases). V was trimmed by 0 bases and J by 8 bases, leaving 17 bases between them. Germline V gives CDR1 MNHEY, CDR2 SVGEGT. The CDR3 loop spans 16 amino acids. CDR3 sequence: CASSYSQGLGRDIQYF. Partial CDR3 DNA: TGTGCCAGCAGTTACTCGCAGGGGTTAGGCCGTGACATT.

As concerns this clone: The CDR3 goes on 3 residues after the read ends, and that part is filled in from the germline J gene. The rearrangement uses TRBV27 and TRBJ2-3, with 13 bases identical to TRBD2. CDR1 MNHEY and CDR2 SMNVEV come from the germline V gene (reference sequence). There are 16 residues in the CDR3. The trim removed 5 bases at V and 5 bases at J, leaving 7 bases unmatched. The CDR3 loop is CASSPGLAGAKDTQYF. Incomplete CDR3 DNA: TGTGCCAGCAGTCCCGGACTAGCGGGAGCAAAAGATACG.

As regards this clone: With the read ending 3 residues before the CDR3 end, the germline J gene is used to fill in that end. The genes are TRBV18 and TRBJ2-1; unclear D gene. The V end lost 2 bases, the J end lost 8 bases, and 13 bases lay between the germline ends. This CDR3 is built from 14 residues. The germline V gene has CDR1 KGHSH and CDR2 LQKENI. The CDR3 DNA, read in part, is TGTGCCAGCTCACCAGCGCCAGGAACTTATGAG. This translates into CASSPAPGTYE. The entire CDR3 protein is CASSPAPGTYEQFF.

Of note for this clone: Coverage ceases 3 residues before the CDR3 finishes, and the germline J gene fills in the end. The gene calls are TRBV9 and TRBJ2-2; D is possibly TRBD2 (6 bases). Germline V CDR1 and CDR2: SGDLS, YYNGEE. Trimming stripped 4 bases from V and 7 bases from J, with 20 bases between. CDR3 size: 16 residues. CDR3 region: CASSPEGTPLIGELFF. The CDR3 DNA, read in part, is TGTGCCAGCAGCCCCGAGGGGACTCCCTTGATCGGGGAG.

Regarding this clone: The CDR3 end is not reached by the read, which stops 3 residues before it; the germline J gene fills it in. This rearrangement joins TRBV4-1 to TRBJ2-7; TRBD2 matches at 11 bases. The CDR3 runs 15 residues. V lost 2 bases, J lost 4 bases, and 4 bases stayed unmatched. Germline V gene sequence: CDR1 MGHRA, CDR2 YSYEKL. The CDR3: CASSQPTSGKYEQYF. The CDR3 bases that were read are TGCGCCAGCAGCCAACCGACTAGCGGGAAATACGAG.

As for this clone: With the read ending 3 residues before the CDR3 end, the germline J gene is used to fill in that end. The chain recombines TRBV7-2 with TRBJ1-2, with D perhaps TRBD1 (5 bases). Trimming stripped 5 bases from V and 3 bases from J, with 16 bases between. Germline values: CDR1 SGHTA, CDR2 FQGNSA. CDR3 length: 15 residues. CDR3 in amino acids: CASSGGTSAHYGYTF. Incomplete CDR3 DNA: TGTGCCAGCAGCGGCGGGACTTCGGCCCACTATGGC.

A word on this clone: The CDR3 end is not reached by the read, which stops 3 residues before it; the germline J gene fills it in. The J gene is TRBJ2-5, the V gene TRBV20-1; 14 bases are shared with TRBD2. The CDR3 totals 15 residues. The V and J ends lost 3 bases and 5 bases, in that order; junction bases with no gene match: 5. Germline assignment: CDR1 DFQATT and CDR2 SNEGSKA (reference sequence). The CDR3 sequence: CSASGRTSGGETQYF. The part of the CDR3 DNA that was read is TGCAGTGCTAGCGGGCGGACTAGCGGGGGGGAGACC.

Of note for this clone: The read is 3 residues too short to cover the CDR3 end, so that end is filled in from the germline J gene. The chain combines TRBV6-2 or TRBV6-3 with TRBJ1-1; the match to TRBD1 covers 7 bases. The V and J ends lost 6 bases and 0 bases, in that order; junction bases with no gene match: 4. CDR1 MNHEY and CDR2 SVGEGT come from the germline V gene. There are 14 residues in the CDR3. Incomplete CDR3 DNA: TGTGCCAGCAGCTATGACAGGGTGAACACTGAA. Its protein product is CASSYDRVNTE. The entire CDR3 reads CASSYDRVNTEAFF.

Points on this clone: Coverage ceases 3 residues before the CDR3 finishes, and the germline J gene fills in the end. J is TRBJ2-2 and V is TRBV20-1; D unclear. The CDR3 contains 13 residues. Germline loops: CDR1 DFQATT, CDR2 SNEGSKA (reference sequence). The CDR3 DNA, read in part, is TGCAGTGCTAGAGAACAGCCTAATGAAAAG. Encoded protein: CSAREQPNEK. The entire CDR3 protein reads CSAREQPNEKLFF.

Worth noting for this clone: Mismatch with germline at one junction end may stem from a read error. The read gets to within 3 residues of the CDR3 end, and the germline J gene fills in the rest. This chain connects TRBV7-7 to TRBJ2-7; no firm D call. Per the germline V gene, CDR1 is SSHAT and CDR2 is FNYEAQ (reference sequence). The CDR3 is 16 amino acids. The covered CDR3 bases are TGTGCTAGCAGCTTAGTGTGGGCCACCGAGACCTACGAG. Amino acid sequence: CASSLVWATETYE. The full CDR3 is CASSLVWATETYEQYF.